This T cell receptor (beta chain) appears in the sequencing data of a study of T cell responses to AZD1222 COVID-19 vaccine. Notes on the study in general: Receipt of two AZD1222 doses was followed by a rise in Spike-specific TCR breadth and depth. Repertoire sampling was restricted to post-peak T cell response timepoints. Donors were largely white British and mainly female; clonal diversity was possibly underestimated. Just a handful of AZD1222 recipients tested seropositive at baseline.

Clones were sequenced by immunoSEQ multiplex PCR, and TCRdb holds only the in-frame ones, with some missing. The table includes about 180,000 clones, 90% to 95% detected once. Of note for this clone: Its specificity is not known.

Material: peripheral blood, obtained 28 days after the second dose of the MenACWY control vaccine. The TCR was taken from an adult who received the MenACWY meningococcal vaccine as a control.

The CDR3 spells CASSASTSAGTGGYTF. The CDR3 coding sequence is TGTGCCAGCAGCGCCTCGACCTCGGCGGGGACGGGAGGCTACACCTTC. The chain combines TRBV11-2 with TRBJ1-2; a weak D match, TRBD1 (5 bases). The germline gives CDR1 SGHAT, CDR2 FQNNGV. The CDR3 is 16 amino acids. V dropped 5 bases and J dropped 8 bases, with 24 bases sitting between them.